This record concerns one TCR beta chain sequence. Its matching antigen is unknown. The record originates from a study of CD8 T cells in ankylosing spondylitis. Points from the study as a whole: Researchers report that disease-linked clones proved CD8+ and relatively rare in peripheral blood.

The V gene's germline CDR1 is SGHTA and CDR2 FQGTGA. The CDR3 sequence is 13 residues long. The V and J ends lost 0 bases and 6 bases respectively, with 8 bases between them. MiXCR was run by TCRdb on the 5' RACE reads, yielding one entry per CDR3 protein. The sample yields some 200,000 distinct CDR3 sequences, 15% to 20% seen once. The sample was blood, either unsorted or a sorted T cell fraction (not recorded which). V and J are TRBV7-3 and TRBJ2-5; D call uncertain. This sequence originates from a male donor aged 10 to 30 with ankylosing spondylitis or in good health (not recorded which). Here the CDR3 reads CASSLTVGQTQYF. DNA of the CDR3: TGTGCCAGCAGCTTAACCGTAGGGCAGACCCAGTACTTC.